The entry that follows covers one TCR beta chain sequence. What it binds is unknown. The sample belongs to a study of T cells expressing NK-cell markers. Study overall: Sorted T-cell subsets CD3+CD56+NKG2C+, CD3+CD56+NKG2C- and CD3+CD56-NKG2C+ were TCR beta-sequenced.

Study-wide findings and caveats: Topping the CD3+CD56-NKG2C+ fraction as well were these clonotypes, in four donors. In over 5 donors, dominant CD3+CD56+NKG2C+ clonotypes ranked among the top 10 CD8+ clonotypes.

This CDR3 is 11 amino acids long. Germline assignment: CDR1 LNHDA and CDR2 SQIVND (reference sequence). Researchers built TCR beta cDNA using 5'RACE template switching with UMIs. TCRdb reprocessed the 5' RACE reads and stores each CDR3 protein as one record, lacking DNA. Listed are some 140,000 distinct CDR3 sequences; less than 40% falls within the top ten. The V gene is TRBV19, the J gene TRBJ2-2. The material sequenced was blood T cells: a sorted CD56 or NKG2C T cell subset, CD4+ or CD8+ T cells, or bulk PBMC T cells (not recorded which). The sequence was collected from a woman between 50 and 59 years old in good health. The CDR3 sequence: CASSGAGELFF.